What follows describes a single TCR beta chain. The antigen remains undetermined. This entry belongs to a study of cytomegalovirus exposure and HLA in healthy donors. Study conclusions and caveats: One later analysis reportedly identified an Asian-associated ancestry cluster that showed fewer N-insertions than the approximately 670-donor mean. The authors later linked a missense DCLRE1C variant to TCR beta V- and J-gene trimming.

Trimming removed 8 bases from V and 0 bases from J; junction bases left unmatched: 9. CDR1 is SQVTM, CDR2 ANQGSEA, per germline. CDR3 size: 15 residues. The primer mix had 60 Vbeta and 13 Jbeta primers. The method was immunoSEQ multiplex PCR; TCRdb's version includes in-frame clones alone and lacks a portion of them. The sample lists about 120,000 clones, approximately 80% occurring once. The TCR originated in a man aged 30-40 years in good health and CMV-seropositive. The chain combines TRBV29-1 with TRBJ2-3; 9 bases are shared with TRBD2. Sequencing used PBMCs. The CDR3 bases are TGCAGCACCGGCGGGGGGGCCCCTAGCACAGATACGCAGTATTTT. Protein sequence: CSTGGGAPSTDTQYF.